The 9 T cell receptor beta chains below come from one sample, sequenced in a study of T cell responses to AZD1222 COVID-19 vaccine. The protocol was immunoSEQ multiplex PCR, while the TCRdb copy is restricted to in-frame clones and leaves out a portion. The table records more than 150,000 clones, 80% to 95% of them present only once. The sequences come from peripheral blood, collected 28 days after the second AZD1222 dose. The receptors were gathered from an adult who received the AZD1222 COVID-19 vaccine.

The chain uses TRBV21-1 and TRBJ2-1; no DNA check was done on the table's D call, TRBD2. TRBV21-1 is recorded as a pseudogene. The CDR3 length is 17 residues. This CDR3 reads CASSKGGPSGIYNEQFF. The CDR3, as DNA: TGTGCCAGCAGCAAAGGAGGGCCTAGCGGGATCTACAATGAGCAGTTCTTC.

The V call is TRBV5-8, the J call TRBJ1-2; no clear D. The CDR3 totals 14 residues. Trimming pared 1 base from V and 7 bases from J, leaving 14 bases between. Germline V lookup: CDR1 SGHTS, CDR2 YDEGEE. CDR3 DNA: TGTGCCAGCAGCTTGAGGCAGGCCCGGGGTGGCTACACCTTC. It yields the protein CASSLRQARGGYTF.

The chain uses TRBV6-5 and TRBJ1-1; D ambiguous. Germline V gene lookup returns CDR1 MNHEY and CDR2 SVGAGI. The CDR3 has 11 amino acids. Trimming took 4 bases from V and 11 from J, leaving 11 bases between them. For the CDR3, the DNA is TGTGCCAGCAGTTCCAGATGGGGTGCTTTCTTT. Translation: CASSSRWGAFF.

The V call is TRBV7-2, the J call TRBJ1-1; the D gene is possibly TRBD1 (5 bases). Trimming removed 8 bases at V and 4 bases at J, with 17 bases between. The CDR3 is 14 amino acids. The germline V gene encodes CDR1 SGHTA and CDR2 FQGNSA. The CDR3 reads CASQVQGLGTEAFF. The CDR3 nucleotides are TGTGCCAGCCAAGTTCAGGGTCTGGGCACTGAAGCTTTCTTT.

The CDR3 sequence: CASSLGVLGTEAFF. CDR3 nucleotides: TGTGCCAGCAGCTTAGGGGTATTGGGCACTGAAGCTTTCTTT. J is TRBJ1-1 and V is TRBV7-8; D is unclear. In germline, CDR1 is SGHVS, CDR2 FQNEAQ. The CDR3 has 14 residues. V shed 1 base and J shed 4 bases, with 10 bases lying between them.

The chain recombines TRBV30 with TRBJ2-2; no firm D call. This CDR3 comprises 15 residues. V gave up 0 bases and J gave up 6 bases, with 14 bases separating them. CDR1 is GTSNPN and CDR2 is SVGIG in the germline V gene (reference sequence). The CDR3 here is CAWSVIQVGSGELFF. CDR3 DNA sequence: TGTGCCTGGAGTGTAATCCAAGTGGGCTCCGGGGAGCTGTTTTTT.

A single count supports this clone. V is TRBV9 and J is TRBJ1-2, with 7 bases that match TRBD1. This CDR3 has 15 residues. Germline trimming cut 5 bases from V and 4 bases from J; bases unmatched to any gene: 11. CDR1 SGDLS and CDR2 YYNGEE come from the germline V gene. CDR3 coding DNA: TGTGCCAGCAGGCGTGCCGGGACAGCTTCCTATGGCTACACCTTC. It specifies CASRRAGTASYGYTF.

The gene calls are TRBV2 and TRBJ2-3; TRBD2 agrees at 12 bases. Germline CDR1 SNHLY, CDR2 FYNNEI. The CDR3 covers 16 residues. J gave up 2 bases and V 6 bases, and 6 bases lay outside the gene matches. The DNA for the CDR3 is TGTGCCAGCAGACTAGCGGGGGGACGCGTCACAGATACGCAGTATTTT. This gives the protein CASRLAGGRVTDTQYF.

V is TRBV9 and J is TRBJ1-6, with a tentative D call TRBD1 (5 bases). Germline CDR1 reads SGDLS; CDR2 reads YYNGEE. This CDR3 has 17 residues. Trimming pared 4 bases from V and 4 bases from J, leaving 18 bases between. The CDR3: CASSPRGERPYNSPLHF. Written as DNA, the CDR3 is TGTGCCAGCAGCCCTCGGGGGGAGCGGCCTTATAATTCACCCCTCCACTTT.